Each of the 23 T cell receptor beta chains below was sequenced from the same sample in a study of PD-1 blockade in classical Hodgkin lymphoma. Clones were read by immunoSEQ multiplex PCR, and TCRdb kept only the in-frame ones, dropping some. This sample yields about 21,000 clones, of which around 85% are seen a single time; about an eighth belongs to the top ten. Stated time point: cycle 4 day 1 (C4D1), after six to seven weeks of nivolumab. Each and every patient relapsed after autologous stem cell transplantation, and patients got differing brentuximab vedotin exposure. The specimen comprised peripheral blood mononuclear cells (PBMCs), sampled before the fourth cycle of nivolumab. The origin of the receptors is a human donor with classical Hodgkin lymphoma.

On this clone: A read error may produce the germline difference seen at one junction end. This CDR3 is CASSLKIGSEVNF. CDR3 DNA sequence: TGTGCCAGCAGCTTAAAGATAGGCAGTGAAGTCAACTTC. This sequence joins TRBV7-8 and TRBJ2-7; D uncertain. The CDR3 loop spans 13 amino acids. The V gene's germline CDR1 is SGHVS and CDR2 FQNEAQ.

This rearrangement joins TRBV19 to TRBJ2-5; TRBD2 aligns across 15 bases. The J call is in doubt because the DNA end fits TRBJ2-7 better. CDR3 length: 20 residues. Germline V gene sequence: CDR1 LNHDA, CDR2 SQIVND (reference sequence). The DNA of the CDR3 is TGTGCCAGTAGTATAGATGGCGGTTTGGGACTAGCGGGAGGAGCCTACGAGCAGTACTTC. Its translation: CASSIDGGLGLAGGAYEQYF.

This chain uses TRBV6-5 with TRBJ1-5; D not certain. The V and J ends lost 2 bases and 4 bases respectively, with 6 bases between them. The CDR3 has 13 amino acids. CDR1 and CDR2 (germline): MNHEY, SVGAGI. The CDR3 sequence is CASSYGRNQPQHF. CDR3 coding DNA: TGTGCCAGCAGTTACGGACGGAATCAGCCCCAGCATTTT.

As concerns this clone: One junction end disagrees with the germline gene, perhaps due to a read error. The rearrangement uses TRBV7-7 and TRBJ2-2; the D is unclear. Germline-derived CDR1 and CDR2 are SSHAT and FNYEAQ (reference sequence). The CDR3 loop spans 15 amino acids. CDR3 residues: CASSFGASNTGELFF. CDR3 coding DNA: TGTGCTAGCAGCTTCGGCGCCTCGAACACCGGGGAGCTGTTTTTT.

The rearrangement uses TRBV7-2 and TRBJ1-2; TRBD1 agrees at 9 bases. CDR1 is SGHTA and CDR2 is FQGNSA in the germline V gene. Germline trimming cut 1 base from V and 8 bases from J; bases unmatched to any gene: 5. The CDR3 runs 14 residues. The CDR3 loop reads CASSLDRGLEGYTF. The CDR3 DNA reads TGTGCCAGCAGCTTAGACAGGGGGCTAGAGGGCTACACCTTC.

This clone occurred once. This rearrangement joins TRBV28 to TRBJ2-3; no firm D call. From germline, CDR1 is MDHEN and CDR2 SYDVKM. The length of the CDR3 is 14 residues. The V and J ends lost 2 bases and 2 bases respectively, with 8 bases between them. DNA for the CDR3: TGTGCCAGCAGTTTAGGGCTAACCACAGATACGCAGTATTTT. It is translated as CASSLGLTTDTQYF.

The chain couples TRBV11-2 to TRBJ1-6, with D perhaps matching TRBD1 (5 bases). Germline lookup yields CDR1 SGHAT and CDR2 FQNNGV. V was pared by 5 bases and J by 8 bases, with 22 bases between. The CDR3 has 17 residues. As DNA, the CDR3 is TGTGCCAGCAGCAAACAGTACCGGGGCGCTCCATATTCACCCCTCCACTTT. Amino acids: CASSKQYRGAPYSPLHF.

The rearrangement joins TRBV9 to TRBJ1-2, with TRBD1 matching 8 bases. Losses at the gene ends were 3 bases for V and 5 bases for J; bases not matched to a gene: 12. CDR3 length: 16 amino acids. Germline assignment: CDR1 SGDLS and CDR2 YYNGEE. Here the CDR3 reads CASSAYPETGEYGYTF. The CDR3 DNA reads TGTGCCAGCAGCGCCTACCCGGAGACAGGGGAGTATGGCTACACCTTC.

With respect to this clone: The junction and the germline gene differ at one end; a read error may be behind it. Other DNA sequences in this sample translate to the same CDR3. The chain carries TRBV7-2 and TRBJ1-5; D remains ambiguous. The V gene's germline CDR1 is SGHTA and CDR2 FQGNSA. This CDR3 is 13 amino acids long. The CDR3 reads CASSLVGVEPQHF. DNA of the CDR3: TGCGCCAGCAGCTTAGTTGGGGTTGAGCCCCAGCATTTT.

CDR3 loop: CASSLTYRKEQYF. The CDR3 bases are TGCGCCAGCAGCTTGACGTACCGAAAAGAGCAGTACTTC. The chain has TRBV5-1 and TRBJ2-7; D uncertain. The V end lost 1 base, the J end lost 7 bases, and 12 bases lay between the germline ends. The CDR3 is made up of 13 amino acids. Per germline, CDR1 SGHRS and CDR2 YFSETQ. Together with reference TRBV5-1 and TRBJ2-7, the CDR3 gives the full variable domain: KAGVTQTPRYLIKTRGQQVTLSCSPISGHRSVSWYQQTPGQGLQFLFEYFSETQRNKGNFPGRFSGRQFSNSRSEMNVSTLELGDSALYLCASSLTYRKEQYFGPGTRLTVT.

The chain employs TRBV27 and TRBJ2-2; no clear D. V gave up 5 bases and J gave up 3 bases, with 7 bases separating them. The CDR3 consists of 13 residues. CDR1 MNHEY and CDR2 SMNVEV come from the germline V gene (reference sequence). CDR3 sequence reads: CASSLLDTGELFF. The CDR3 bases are TGTGCCAGCAGTCTGCTAGACACCGGGGAGCTGTTTTTT.

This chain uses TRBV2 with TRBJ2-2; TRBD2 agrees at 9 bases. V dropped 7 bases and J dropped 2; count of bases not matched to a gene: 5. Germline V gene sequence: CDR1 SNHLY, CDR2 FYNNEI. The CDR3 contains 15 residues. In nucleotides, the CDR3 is TGTGCCAGCATAGCGGGAGTACCCAACACCGGGGAGCTGTTTTTT. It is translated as CASIAGVPNTGELFF.

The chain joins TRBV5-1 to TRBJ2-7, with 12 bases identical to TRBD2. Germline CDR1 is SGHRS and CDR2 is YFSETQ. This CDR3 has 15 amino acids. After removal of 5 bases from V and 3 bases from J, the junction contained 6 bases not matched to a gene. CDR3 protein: CASRSRLAGDYEQYF. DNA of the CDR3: TGCGCCAGCAGATCCCGACTAGCGGGAGACTACGAGCAGTACTTC.

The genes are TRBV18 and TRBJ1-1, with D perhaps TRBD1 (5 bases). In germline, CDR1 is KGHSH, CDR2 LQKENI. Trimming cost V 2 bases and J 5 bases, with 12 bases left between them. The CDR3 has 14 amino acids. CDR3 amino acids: CASSPLGKGTEAFF. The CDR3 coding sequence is TGTGCCAGCTCACCATTGGGGAAGGGGACTGAAGCTTTCTTT.

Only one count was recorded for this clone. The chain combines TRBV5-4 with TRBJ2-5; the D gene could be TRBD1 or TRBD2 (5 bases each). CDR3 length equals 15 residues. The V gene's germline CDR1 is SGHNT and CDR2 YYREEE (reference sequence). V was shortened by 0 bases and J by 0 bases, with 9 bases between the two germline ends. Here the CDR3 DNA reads TGTGCCAGCAGCTTGGGTTGGGACGACCAAGAGACCCAGTACTTC. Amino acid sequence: CASSLGWDDQETQYF.

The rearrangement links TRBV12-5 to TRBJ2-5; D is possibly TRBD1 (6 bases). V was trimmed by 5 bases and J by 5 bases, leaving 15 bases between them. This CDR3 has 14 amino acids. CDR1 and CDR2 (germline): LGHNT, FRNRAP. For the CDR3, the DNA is TGTGCTAGTGGTCACCAGGGGCCTTGGGAGACCCAGTACTTC. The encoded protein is CASGHQGPWETQYF.

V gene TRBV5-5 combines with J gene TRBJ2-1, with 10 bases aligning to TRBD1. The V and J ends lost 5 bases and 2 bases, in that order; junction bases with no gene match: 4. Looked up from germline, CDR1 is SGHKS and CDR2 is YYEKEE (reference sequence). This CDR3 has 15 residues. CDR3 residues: CASSSTGGAYNEQFF. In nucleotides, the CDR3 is TGTGCCAGCAGTTCGACAGGGGGCGCCTACAATGAGCAGTTCTTC.

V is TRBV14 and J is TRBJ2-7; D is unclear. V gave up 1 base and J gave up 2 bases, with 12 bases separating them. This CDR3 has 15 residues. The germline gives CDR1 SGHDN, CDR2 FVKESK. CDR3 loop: CASSQVNRGTYEQYF. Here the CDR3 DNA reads TGTGCCAGCAGCCAAGTAAACAGAGGAACCTACGAGCAGTACTTC.

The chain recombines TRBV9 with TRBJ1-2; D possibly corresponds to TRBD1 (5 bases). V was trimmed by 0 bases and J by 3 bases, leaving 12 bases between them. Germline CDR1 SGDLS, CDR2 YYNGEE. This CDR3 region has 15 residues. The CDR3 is CASSVVGAGHYGYTF. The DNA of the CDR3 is TGTGCCAGCAGCGTAGTAGGGGCAGGGCACTATGGCTACACCTTC.

CDR3 sequence: CASSGTSGGANEQFF. The CDR3 DNA reads TGTGCCAGCAGTGGGACTAGCGGGGGGGCCAATGAGCAGTTCTTC. The genes are TRBV6-4 and TRBJ2-1; 15 bases are a match to TRBD2. The trim removed 4 bases at V and 6 bases at J, leaving 1 base unmatched. Looked up from germline, CDR1 is MRHNA and CDR2 is SNTAGT. The CDR3 covers 15 residues.

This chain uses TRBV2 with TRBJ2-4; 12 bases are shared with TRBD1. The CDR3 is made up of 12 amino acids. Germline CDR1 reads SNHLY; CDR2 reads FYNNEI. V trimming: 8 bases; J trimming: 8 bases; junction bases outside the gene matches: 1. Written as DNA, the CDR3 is TGTGCCAGCGGGACAGGGGGCGACATTCAGTACTTC. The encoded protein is CASGTGGDIQYF.

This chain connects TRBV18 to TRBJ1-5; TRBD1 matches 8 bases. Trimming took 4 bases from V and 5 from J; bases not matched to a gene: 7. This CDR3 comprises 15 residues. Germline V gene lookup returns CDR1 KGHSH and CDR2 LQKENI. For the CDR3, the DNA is TGTGCCAGCTCACAGGGGACAGGCCGGTATCAGCCCCAGCATTTT. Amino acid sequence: CASSQGTGRYQPQHF.

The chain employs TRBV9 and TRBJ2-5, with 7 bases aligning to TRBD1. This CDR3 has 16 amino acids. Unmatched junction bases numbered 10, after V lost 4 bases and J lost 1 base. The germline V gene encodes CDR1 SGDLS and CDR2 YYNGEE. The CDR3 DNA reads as TGTGCCAGCAGCTCCCACAGGGGCTCCCCCCAAGAGACCCAGTACTTC. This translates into CASSSHRGSPQETQYF.